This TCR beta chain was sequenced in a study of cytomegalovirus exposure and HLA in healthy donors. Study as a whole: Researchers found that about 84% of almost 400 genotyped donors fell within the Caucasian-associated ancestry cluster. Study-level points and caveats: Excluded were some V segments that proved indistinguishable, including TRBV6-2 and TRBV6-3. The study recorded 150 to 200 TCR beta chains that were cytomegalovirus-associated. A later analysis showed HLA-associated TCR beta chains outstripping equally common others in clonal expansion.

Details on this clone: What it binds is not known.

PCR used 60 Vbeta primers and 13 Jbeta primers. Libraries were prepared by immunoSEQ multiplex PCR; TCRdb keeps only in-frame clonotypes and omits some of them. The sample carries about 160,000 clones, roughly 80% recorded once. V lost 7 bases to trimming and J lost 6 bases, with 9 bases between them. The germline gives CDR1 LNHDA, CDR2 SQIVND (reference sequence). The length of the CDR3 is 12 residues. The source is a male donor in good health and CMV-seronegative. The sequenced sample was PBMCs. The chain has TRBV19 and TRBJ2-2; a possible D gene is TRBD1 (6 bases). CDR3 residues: CASTRTAGELFF. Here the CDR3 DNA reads TGTGCCAGTACCAGGACAGCCGGGGAGCTGTTTTTT. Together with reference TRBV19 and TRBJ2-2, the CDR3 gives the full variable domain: DGGITQSPKYLFRKEGQNVTLSCEQNLNHDAMYWYRQDPGQGLRLIYYSQIVNDFQKGDIAEGYSVSREKKESFPLTVTSAQKNPTAFYLCASTRTAGELFFGEGSRLTVL.